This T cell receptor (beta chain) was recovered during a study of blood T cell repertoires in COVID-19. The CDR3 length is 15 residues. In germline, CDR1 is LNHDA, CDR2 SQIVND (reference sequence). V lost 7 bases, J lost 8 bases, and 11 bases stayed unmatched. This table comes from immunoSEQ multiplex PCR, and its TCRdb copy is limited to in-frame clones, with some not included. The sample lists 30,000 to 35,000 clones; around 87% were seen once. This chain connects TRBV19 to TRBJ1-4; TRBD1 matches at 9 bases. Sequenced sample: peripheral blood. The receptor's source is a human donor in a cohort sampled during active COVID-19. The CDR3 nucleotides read TGTGCCAGTAATCAACCGGGACAGGGACAGGAAAAACTGTTTTTT. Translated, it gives CASNQPGQGQEKLFF.